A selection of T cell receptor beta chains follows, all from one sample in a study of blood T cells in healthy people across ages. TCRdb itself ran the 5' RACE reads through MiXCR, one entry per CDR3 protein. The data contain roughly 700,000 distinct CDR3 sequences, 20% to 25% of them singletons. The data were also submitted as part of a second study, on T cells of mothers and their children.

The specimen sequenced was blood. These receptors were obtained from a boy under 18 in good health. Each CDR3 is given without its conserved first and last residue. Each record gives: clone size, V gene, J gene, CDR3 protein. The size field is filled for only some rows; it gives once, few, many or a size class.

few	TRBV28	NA	ALTSGQGASYEQY
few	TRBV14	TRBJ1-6	ASRVGSPLH
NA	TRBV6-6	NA	ASITLAGYGEQY
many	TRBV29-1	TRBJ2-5	SVERETQY
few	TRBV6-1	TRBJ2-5	ASSEDRGERETQY
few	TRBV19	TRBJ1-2	ASSWGQGVRNYGYT
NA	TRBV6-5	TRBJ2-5	ASSHHQRGEFIETQY
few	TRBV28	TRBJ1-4	ASSLRGLEKLF
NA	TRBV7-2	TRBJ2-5	ASSLFPGQAGEQY
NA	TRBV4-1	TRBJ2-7	ASSPSLDRYEQY
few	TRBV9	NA	ASSPGLAGGFNEQF
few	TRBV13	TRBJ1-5	ASSLRSDNQPQH
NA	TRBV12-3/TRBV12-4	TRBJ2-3	ASSFDVATDTQY
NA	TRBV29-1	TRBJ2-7	SAGPSVYEQY
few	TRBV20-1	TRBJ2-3	SVTTLGDTQY
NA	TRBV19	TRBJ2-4	ASSIEGSSGIQY
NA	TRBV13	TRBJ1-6	ASRPTGSSYNSPLH
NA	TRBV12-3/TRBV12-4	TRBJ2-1	ASSLWLEGNEQF
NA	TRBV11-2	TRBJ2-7	ASSISTAGGHEQY
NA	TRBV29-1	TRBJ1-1	SVEGAGTEAF
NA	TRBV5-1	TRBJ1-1	ASSLVVASEAF
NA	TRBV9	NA	ASSASSGRTHEQY
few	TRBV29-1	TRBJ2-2	SGGQGRTGELF
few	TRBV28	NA	ASSYWGQGPYEQY
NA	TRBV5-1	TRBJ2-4	ASSAQGAWGIQY
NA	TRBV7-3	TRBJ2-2	ASSRGVNADTGELF
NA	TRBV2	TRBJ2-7	ASSYRTGGLEQY
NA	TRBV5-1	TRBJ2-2	ASSVTSVDTGELF